These 15 T cell receptor beta chains were sequenced from one sample in a study of cytomegalovirus exposure and HLA in healthy donors (dated by TCRdb to the late 2010s). Library method: the immunoSEQ multiplex PCR assay. For the multiplex PCR, a mixture combining 60 forward primers for TCR Vbeta segments and 13 reverse primers for TCR Jbeta segments was used. TCRdb obtained this table from immuneACCESS and retained in-frame rearrangements with V and J assigned. These tables miss some clones; where compared with another copy, unresolved V genes account for less than half of the shortfall, and the remainder is unexplained. This sample is represented by some 30,000 clones; 44% of them were singletons. The top ten clones comprise less than 2% of the sample. The specimen was PBMCs. The receptors stem from a woman in her fifties or sixties in good health and CMV-seronegative.

V is TRBV21-1 and J is TRBJ2-1; the table's D call TRBD2 went unverified against the DNA. TRBV21-1 is labeled a pseudogene. This CDR3 comprises 12 residues. Here the CDR3 reads CASSNGGDEQFF. The CDR3 coding sequence is TGTGCCAGCAGCAACGGGGGAGATGAGCAGTTCTTC.

The genes are TRBV2 and TRBJ2-5; the D is unclear. This CDR3 comprises 11 residues. V was shortened by 4 bases and J by 5 bases, with 5 bases between the two germline ends. Germline V gives CDR1 SNHLY, CDR2 FYNNEI. The CDR3 nucleotides read TGTGCCAGCAGTGCATTTGAGACCCAGTACTTC. It is translated as CASSAFETQYF.

J is TRBJ2-3 and V is TRBV5-8; 9 bases are a match to TRBD2. CDR1 SGHTS and CDR2 YDEGEE come from the germline V gene. Losses at the gene ends were 2 bases for V and 2 bases for J; bases not matched to a gene: 6. CDR3 length: 16 residues. The CDR3 DNA follows: TGTGCCAGCAGCTTACGCCGACTAGCGGACACAGATACGCAGTATTTT. It encodes CASSLRRLADTDTQYF. Full variable domain (remainder filled in from reference TRBV5-8 and TRBJ2-3): EAGVTQSPTHLIKTRGQQATLRCSPISGHTSVYWYQQALGLGLQFLLWYDEGEERNRGNFPPRFSGRQFPNYSSELNVNALELEDSALYLCASSLRRLADTDTQYFGPGTRLTVL.

A few counts support this clone. The chain combines TRBV19 with TRBJ2-2; tentatively, D is TRBD1 (5 bases). This CDR3 comprises 16 residues. V lost 10 bases, J lost 2 bases, and 20 bases lay in between. CDR1 and CDR2 from the germline V gene are LNHDA and SQIVND (reference sequence). CDR3 loop: CATPTVHTGNTGELFF. CDR3 in DNA: TGTGCCACCCCCACGGTCCACACAGGAAACACCGGGGAGCTGTTTTTT.

This clone was observed a handful of times. The CDR3 DNA follows: TGTGCCAGCTCAACAAGACAGGGGGCGGCCGGGGAGCTGTTTTTT. Residues: CASSTRQGAAGELFF. V usage is TRBV18 and J usage is TRBJ2-2, with TRBD1 identical over 10 bases. CDR3 size: 15 residues. Trimming took 5 bases from V and 6 from J; bases not matched to a gene: 6. Germline CDR1 reads KGHSH; CDR2 reads LQKENI.

This clone was seen a few times. J is TRBJ1-2 and V is TRBV7-9; weak D call: TRBD1 (5 bases). Per the germline V gene, CDR1 is SEHNR and CDR2 is FQNEAQ (reference sequence). Trimming stripped 0 bases from V and 7 bases from J, with 15 bases between. The CDR3 length is 15 residues. Here the CDR3 reads CASSLADRPLAGYTF. The CDR3 DNA follows: TGTGCCAGCAGCTTAGCTGACAGACCTCTCGCTGGCTACACCTTC.

The V call is TRBV30, the J call TRBJ1-3; 7 nucleotides align to TRBD1. Germline V gives CDR1 GTSNPN, CDR2 SVGIG (reference sequence). CDR3 size: 13 residues. Trimming at V came to 7 bases and at J to 0 bases, leaving 3 bases not matched to a gene. CDR3 nucleotide sequence: TGTGCCTCGACAGGGACCTCTGGAAACACCATATATTTT. Translated, it gives CASTGTSGNTIYF. Full variable domain (rest looked up from reference TRBV30 and TRBJ1-3): SQTIHQWPATLVQPVGSPLSLECTVEGTSNPNLYWYRQAAGRGLQLLFYSVGIGQISSEVPQNLSASRPQDRQFILSSKKLLLSDSGFYLCASTGTSGNTIYFGEGSWLTVV.

This clone occurred a few times. The rearrangement uses TRBV4-1 and TRBJ1-5; D possibly corresponds to TRBD1 (5 bases). The V and J ends lost 4 bases and 2 bases respectively, with 12 bases between them. CDR1 and CDR2 (germline): MGHRA, YSYEKL. The CDR3 is made up of 15 amino acids. The CDR3 DNA sequence: TGCGCCAGCAGCCCGCAGGGTGCAGGCAATCAGCCCCAGCATTTT. As protein: CASSPQGAGNQPQHF.

The gene calls are TRBV5-1 and TRBJ1-6; D gene unclear. CDR1 is SGHRS, CDR2 YFSETQ, per germline. V was clipped by 6 bases and J by 6 bases, with 10 bases between them. This CDR3 has 13 amino acids. The CDR3 DNA is TGCGCCAGCAATGACGGAGGTAATTCACCCCTCCACTTT. As protein: CASNDGGNSPLHF.

The chain joins TRBV7-2 to TRBJ2-1; 7 nucleotides agree with TRBD2. V shed 3 bases, J shed 4 bases, and the junction held 3 bases outside the gene matches. The germline gives CDR1 SGHTA, CDR2 FQGNSA. This CDR3 has 14 amino acids. The CDR3 loop is CASSLGLFYNEQFF. The CDR3 DNA follows: TGTGCCAGCAGCTTGGGACTATTTTACAATGAGCAGTTCTTC.

The chain has TRBV18 and TRBJ1-2, with 10 nucleotides matching TRBD1. V gave up 0 bases and J gave up 5 bases; unmatched junction bases: 6. Germline CDR1 and CDR2: KGHSH and LQKENI. This CDR3 has 16 amino acids. CDR3 sequence reads: CASSPPGGQGLYGYTF. CDR3 in DNA: TGTGCCAGCTCACCACCGGGGGGACAGGGGCTTTATGGCTACACCTTC.

This clone was seen a handful of times. V usage is TRBV11-2 and J usage is TRBJ2-3; 9 positions match TRBD2. V lost 1 base to trimming and J lost 0 bases; unmatched junction nucleotides: 8. The CDR3 consists of 18 residues. CDR1 is SGHAT and CDR2 is FQNNGV in the germline V gene. The CDR3 sequence: CASSLVLAGTISTDTQYF. CDR3 nucleotides: TGTGCCAGCAGCTTAGTGCTAGCGGGGACTATTAGCACAGATACGCAGTATTTT.

This rearrangement joins TRBV2 to TRBJ2-2; 7 positions agree with TRBD1. This CDR3 is 14 amino acids long. Per the germline V gene, CDR1 is SNHLY and CDR2 is FYNNEI. Trimming cost V 7 bases and J 2 bases; bases outside gene matches: 4. The CDR3 region is CASTGTVNTGELFF. CDR3 coding DNA: TGTGCCAGCACCGGGACAGTAAACACCGGGGAGCTGTTTTTT.

This clone was seen only a few times. The genes are TRBV6-5 and TRBJ2-5; 11 nucleotides match TRBD1. The CDR3 has 14 residues. Germline loops: CDR1 MNHEY, CDR2 SVGAGI. Trimming cost V 6 bases and J 5 bases; bases outside gene matches: 5. CDR3 sequence: CASRDRGREETQYF. CDR3 in DNA: TGTGCCAGCAGGGACAGGGGGCGCGAGGAGACCCAGTACTTC.

This chain connects TRBV10-3 to TRBJ2-1, with 9 positions matching TRBD1. Germline V gene lookup returns CDR1 ENHRY and CDR2 SYGVKD. V dropped 8 bases and J dropped 5; count of bases not matched to a gene: 16. The CDR3 sequence is 17 residues long. The CDR3 reads CAIGRPGTGLADNEQFF. In DNA, the CDR3 is TGTGCCATCGGGAGGCCCGGGACAGGGTTGGCGGACAATGAGCAGTTCTTC.